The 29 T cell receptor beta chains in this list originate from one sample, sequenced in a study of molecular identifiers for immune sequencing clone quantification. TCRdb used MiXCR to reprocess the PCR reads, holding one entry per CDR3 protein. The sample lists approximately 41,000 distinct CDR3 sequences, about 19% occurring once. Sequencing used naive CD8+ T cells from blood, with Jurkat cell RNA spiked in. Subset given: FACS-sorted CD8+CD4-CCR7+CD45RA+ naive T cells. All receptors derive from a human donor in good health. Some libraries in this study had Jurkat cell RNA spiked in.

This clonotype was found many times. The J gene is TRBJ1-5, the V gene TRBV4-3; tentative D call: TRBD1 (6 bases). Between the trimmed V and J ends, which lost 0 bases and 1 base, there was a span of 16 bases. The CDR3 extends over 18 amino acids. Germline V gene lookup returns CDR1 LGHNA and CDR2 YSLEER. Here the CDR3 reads CASSQEVWGALSNQPQHF. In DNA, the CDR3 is TGCGCCAGCAGCCAAGAGGTTTGGGGGGCGTTGAGCAATCAGCCCCAGCATTTT.

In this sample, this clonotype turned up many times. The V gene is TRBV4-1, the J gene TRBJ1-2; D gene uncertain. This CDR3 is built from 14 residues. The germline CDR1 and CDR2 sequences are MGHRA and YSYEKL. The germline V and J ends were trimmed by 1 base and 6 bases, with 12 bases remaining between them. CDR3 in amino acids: CASSQGSTVDGYTF. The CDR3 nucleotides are TGCGCCAGCAGCCAAGGTTCCACAGTAGATGGCTACACCTTC.

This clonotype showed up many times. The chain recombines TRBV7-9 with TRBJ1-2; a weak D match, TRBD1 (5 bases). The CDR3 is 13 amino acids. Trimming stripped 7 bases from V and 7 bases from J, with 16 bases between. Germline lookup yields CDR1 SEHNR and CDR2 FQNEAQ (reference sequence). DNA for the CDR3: TGTGCCAGCACCGTAACAGGTGTTGGTGGCTACACCTTC. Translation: CASTVTGVGGYTF.

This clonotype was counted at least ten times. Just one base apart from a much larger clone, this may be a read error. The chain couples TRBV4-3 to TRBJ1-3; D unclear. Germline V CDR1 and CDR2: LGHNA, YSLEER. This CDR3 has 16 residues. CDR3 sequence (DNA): TGCGCCAGCAGCCAAGGGCGGTGGAACTCTGGAAACACCGTATATTTT. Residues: CASSQGRWNSGNTVYF.

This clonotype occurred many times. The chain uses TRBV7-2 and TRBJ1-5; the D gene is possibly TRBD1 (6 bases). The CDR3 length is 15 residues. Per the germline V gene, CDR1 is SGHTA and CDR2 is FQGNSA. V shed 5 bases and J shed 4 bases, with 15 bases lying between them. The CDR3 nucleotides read TGTGCCAGCAGCCCAGGGTTGGGGGCGAATCAGCCCCAGCATTTT. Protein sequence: CASSPGLGANQPQHF.

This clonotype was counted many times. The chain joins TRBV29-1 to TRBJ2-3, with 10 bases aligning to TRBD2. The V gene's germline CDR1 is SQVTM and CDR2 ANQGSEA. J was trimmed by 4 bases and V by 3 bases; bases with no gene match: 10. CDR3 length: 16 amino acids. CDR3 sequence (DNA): TGCAGCGTTGATCACCCACTAGCGGGAATGCCAGATACGCAGTATTTT. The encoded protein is CSVDHPLAGMPDTQYF.

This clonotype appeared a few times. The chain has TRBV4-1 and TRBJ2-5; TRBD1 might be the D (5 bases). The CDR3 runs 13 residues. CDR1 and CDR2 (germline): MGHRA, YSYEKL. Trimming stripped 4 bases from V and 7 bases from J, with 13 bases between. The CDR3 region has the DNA TGCGCCAGCAGCCTCGTAAACCAGGGGACCCAGTACTTC. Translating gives CASSLVNQGTQYF.

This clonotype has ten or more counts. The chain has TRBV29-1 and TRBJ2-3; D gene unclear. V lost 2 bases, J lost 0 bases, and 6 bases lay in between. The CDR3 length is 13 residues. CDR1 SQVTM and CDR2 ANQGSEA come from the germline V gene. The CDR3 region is CSVETVSTDTQYF. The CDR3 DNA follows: TGCAGCGTTGAAACAGTAAGCACAGATACGCAGTATTTT.

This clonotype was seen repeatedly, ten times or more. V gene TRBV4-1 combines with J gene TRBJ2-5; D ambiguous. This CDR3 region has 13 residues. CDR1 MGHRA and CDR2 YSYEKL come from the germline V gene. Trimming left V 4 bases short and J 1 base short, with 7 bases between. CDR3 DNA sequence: TGCGCCAGCAGCCCGACGTTCCAAGAGACCCAGTACTTC. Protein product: CASSPTFQETQYF.

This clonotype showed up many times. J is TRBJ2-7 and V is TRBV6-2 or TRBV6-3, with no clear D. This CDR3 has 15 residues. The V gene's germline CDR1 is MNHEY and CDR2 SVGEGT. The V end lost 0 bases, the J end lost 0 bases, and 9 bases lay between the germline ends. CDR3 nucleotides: TGTGCCAGCAGTTACTCGACGGCAGACTCCTACGAGCAGTACTTC. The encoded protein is CASSYSTADSYEQYF.

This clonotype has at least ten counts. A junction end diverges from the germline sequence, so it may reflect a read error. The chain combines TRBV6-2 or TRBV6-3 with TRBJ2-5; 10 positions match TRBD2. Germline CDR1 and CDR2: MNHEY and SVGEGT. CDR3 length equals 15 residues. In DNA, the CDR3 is TGTGCCAGCACCGGAGGATACCTAGCGGGAGAGACCCAGCACTTC. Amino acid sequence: CASTGGYLAGETQHF.

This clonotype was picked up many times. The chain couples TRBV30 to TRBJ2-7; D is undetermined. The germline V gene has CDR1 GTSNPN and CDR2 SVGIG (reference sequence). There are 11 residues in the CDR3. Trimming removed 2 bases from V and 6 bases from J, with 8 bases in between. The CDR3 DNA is TGTGCCTGGAGTAGTCAGTTCGAGCAGTACTTC. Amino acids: CAWSSQFEQYF.

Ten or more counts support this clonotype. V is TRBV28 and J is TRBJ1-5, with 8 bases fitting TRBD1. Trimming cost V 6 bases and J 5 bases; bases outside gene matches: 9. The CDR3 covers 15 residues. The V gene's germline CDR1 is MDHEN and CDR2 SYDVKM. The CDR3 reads CASRTQRQGYQPQHF. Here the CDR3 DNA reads TGTGCCAGCAGAACCCAGAGACAGGGGTATCAGCCCCAGCATTTT.

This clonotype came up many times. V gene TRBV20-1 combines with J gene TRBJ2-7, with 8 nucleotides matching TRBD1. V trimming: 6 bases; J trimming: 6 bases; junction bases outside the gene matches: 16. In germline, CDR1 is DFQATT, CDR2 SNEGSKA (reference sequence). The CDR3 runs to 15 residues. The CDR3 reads CSAPSRQGRSSEQYF. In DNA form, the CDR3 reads TGCAGTGCGCCCTCCCGACAGGGGCGTTCTTCCGAGCAGTACTTC.

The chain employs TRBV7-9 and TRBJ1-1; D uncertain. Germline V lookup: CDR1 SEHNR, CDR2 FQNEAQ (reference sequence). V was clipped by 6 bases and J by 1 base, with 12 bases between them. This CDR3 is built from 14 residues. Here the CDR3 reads CASSQVTTNTEAFF. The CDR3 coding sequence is TGTGCCAGCAGTCAAGTGACAACGAACACTGAAGCTTTCTTT.

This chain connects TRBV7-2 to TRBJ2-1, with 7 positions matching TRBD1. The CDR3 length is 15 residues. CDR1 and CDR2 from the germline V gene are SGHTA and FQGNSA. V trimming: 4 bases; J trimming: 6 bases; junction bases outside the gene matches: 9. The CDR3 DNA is TGTGCCAGCAGCTCCGCAGGGACAGCCGGCAATGAGCAGTTCTTC. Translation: CASSSAGTAGNEQFF.

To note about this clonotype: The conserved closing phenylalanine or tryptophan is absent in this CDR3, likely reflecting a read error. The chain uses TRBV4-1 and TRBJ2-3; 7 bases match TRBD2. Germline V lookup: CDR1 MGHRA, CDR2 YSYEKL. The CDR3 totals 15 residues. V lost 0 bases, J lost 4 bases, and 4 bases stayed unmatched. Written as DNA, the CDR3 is TGCGCCAGCAGCCAAGATGGGGGGAGGGCAGATACGCAGTATCTT. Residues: CASSQDGGRADTQYL.

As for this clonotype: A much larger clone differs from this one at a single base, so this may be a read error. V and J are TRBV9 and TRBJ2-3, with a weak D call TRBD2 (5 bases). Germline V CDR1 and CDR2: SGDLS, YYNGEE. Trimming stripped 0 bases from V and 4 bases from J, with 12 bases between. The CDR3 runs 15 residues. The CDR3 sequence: CASSVGVSDADTQYF. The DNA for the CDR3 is TGTGCCAGCAGCGTAGGCGTTAGCGACGCAGATACGCAGTATTTT.

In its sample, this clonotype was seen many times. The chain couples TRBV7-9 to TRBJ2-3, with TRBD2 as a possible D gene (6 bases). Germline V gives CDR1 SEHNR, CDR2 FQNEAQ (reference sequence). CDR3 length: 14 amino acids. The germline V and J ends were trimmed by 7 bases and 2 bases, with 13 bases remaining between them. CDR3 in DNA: TGTGCCAGCACCTTCTCTAGCGTCACAGATACGCAGTATTTT. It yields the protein CASTFSSVTDTQYF. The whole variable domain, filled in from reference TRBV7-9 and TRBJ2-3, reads DTGVSQNPRHKITKRGQNVTFRCDPISEHNRLYWYRQTLGQGPEFLTYFQNEAQLEKSRLLSDRFSAERPKGSFSTLEIQRTEQGDSAMYLCASTFSSVTDTQYFGPGTRLTVL.

As DNA, the CDR3 is TGCGCCAGCAGCCCCGACAGGGTAGGGCCCTACGAGCAGTACTTC. Protein sequence: CASSPDRVGPYEQYF. This rearrangement joins TRBV4-3 to TRBJ2-7; 7 bases match TRBD1. The germline V gene encodes CDR1 LGHNA and CDR2 YSLEER. The CDR3 has 15 amino acids. Germline trimming cut 4 bases from V and 2 bases from J; bases unmatched to any gene: 8.

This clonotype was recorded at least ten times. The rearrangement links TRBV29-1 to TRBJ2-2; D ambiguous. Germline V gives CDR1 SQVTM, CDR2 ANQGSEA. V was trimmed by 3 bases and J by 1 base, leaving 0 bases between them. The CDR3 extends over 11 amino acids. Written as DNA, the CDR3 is TGCAGCGTTGAGAACACCGGGGAGCTGTTTTTT. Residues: CSVENTGELFF.

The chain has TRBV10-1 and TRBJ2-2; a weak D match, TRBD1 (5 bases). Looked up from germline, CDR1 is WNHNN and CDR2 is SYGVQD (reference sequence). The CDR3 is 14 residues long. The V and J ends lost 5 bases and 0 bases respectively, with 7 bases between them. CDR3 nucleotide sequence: TGCGCCAGCAGTCCGACAGCGAACACCGGGGAGCTGTTTTTT. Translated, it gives CASSPTANTGELFF.

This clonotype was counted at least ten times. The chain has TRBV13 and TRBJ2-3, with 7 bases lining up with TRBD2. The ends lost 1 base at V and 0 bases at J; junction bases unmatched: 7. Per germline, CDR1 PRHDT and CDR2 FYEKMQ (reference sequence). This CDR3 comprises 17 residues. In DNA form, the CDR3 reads TGTGCCAGCAGCTTAGCGCTCGGGACTAAAAGCACAGATACGCAGTATTTT. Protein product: CASSLALGTKSTDTQYF.

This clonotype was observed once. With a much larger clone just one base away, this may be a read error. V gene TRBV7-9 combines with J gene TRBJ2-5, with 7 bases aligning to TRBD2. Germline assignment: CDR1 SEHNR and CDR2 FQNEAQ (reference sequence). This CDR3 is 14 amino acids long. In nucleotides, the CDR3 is TGTGCCGGCAGCTGGGAGGGAAACAAAGAGACCCAGTACTTC. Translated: CAGSWEGNKETQYF.

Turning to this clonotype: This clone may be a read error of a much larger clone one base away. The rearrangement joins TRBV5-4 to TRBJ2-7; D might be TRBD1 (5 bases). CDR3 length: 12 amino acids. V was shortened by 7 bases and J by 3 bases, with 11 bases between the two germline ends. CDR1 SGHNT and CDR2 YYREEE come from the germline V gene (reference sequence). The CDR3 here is CASGSDSYEQYF. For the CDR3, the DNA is TGTGCCAGCGGCTCTGACAGCTACGAGCAGTACTTC. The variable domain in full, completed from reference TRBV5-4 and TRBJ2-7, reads ETGVTQSPTHLIKTRGQQVTLRCSSQSGHNTVSWYQQALGQGPQFIFQYYREEENGRGNFPPRFSGLQFPNYSSELNVNALELDDSALYLCASGSDSYEQYFGPGTRLTVT.

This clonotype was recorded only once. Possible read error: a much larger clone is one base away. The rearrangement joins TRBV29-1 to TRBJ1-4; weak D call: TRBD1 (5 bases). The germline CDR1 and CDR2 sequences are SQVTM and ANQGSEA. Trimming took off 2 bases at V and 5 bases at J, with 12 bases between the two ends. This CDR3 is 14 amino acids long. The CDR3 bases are TGCAGCGTTGAACGCAGGGACCTAAATGAAAAACTGTTTTTT. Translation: CSVERRDLNEKLFF.

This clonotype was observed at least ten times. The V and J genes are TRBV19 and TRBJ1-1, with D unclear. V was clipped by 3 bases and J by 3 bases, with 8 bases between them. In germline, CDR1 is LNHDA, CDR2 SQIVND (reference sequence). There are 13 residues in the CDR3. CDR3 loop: CASSIVQYTEAFF. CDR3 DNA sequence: TGTGCCAGTAGTATCGTCCAGTACACTGAAGCTTTCTTT.

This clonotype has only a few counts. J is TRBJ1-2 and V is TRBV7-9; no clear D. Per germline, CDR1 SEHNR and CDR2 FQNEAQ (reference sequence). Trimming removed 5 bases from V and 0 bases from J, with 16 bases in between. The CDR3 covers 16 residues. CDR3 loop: CASSPRENLANYGYTF. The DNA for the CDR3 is TGTGCCAGCAGCCCCCGGGAGAATCTAGCTAACTATGGCTACACCTTC.

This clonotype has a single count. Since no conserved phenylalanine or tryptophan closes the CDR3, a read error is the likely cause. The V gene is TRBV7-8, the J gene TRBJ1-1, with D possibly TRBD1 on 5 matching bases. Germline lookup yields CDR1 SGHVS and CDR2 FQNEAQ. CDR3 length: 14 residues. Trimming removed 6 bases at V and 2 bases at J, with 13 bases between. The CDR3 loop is CASREWGLNTEAFL. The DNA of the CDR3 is TGTGCCAGCAGGGAGTGGGGGTTAAACACTGAAGCTTTCTTA.